Listed below are T cell receptor beta chains from one sample, sequenced in a study of T cell repertoires in cytomegalovirus infection. Using its own MiXCR run on the reads, TCRdb lists one record per CDR3 protein. The sample consists of approximately 630,000 distinct CDR3 sequences, 20% to 25% of them appearing once. The source material was CD8+ T cells from PBMCs. The receptors stem from a human donor in good health (CMV status not recorded). Some clones in this sample may be carry-over from other donors' samples. The conserved cysteine and the conserved F or W are not part of the CDR3 here. Fields, in order: J gene, V gene, CDR3 protein.

j_call: TRBJ1-3; v_call: TRBV28; cdr3_aa: ASSEDSSGNTIY
j_call: TRBJ2-1; v_call: TRBV27; cdr3_aa: ASSSGTVYNEQF
j_call: TRBJ1-1; v_call: TRBV28; cdr3_aa: ASSPLSVTDEAF
j_call: TRBJ1-6; v_call: TRBV6-6; cdr3_aa: ASSYLDRFPNSPLH
j_call: TRBJ1-6; v_call: TRBV15; cdr3_aa: ATSRDQLDDNSPLH
j_call: TRBJ1-2; v_call: TRBV7-8; cdr3_aa: ASSPPGSGYGYT
j_call: TRBJ2-3; v_call: TRBV24-1; cdr3_aa: ATSDRRLAGASTDTQY
j_call: TRBJ2-1; v_call: TRBV6-1; cdr3_aa: ASGVTINEQF
j_call: TRBJ2-2; v_call: TRBV28; cdr3_aa: ASSPTGTSENTGELF
j_call: TRBJ2-7; v_call: TRBV12-3/TRBV12-4; cdr3_aa: ASTWGGPTYEQY
j_call: TRBJ2-3; v_call: TRBV20-1; cdr3_aa: SARAFDRDPSTDTQY